Sequencing of this TCR beta chain was carried out in a study of blood T cell repertoires in COVID-19. The wider study: Acute and convalescent COVID-19 samples came from the United States, Italy and Spain.

From germline, CDR1 is SGHTA and CDR2 FQGNSA. This CDR3 is built from 15 residues. Trimming cost V 5 bases and J 6 bases; bases outside gene matches: 5. In the original processing: Cell counts per sample came from amplifying reference gene primers. TCRdb's table, derived via immunoSEQ multiplex PCR, lists solely in-frame clones and lacks some. V and J calls and clone size come straight from that table; D and trimming were deduced from the DNA. This table has some 120,000 clones, roughly 90% appearing once. This chain connects TRBV7-2 to TRBJ2-1; TRBD2 matches 12 bases. Sequencing was carried out using peripheral blood. The receptor was isolated from a man aged 50-59 years with active COVID-19. The CDR3 reads CASSPRLAGANEQFF. The CDR3 DNA sequence: TGTGCCAGCAGCCCACGACTAGCGGGAGCCAATGAGCAGTTCTTC.